Listed below are T cell receptor beta chains from one sample, sequenced in a study of blood T cell repertoires in COVID-19. Assay used: immunoSEQ multiplex PCR; TCRdb lists only in-frame clones, some missing. Of roughly 670,000 clones listed, about 87% are singletons. The specimen sequenced was peripheral blood. These receptors were collected from a woman younger than 30 with acute or convalescent COVID-19. CDR3s include the opening cysteine and the closing phenylalanine or tryptophan. Fields, in order: clone size, J gene, D gene, CDR3 length, V gene, CDR3 protein, CDR3 DNA. The D gene is left open where the match is weak. Where a row states a size, it is once, few, many or the class of an expanded clone; other rows omit it.

size: -
J: TRBJ1-5
D: TRBD1
length: 14
V: TRBV24-1
CDR3: CATSAGTGRGPQHF
DNA: TGTGCCACCAGTGCCGGGACAGGGAGGGGGCCCCAGCATTTT

size: -
J: TRBJ1-1
D: -
length: 15
V: TRBV7-2
CDR3: CASSQRKSPGTEAFF
DNA: TGTGCCAGCAGCCAGCGTAAATCCCCGGGCACTGAAGCTTTCTTT

size: -
J: TRBJ1-2
D: -
length: 12
V: TRBV2
CDR3: CASSLVSYGYTF
DNA: TGTGCCAGCAGTTTAGTATCCTATGGCTACACCTTC

size: -
J: TRBJ2-7
D: -
length: 11
V: TRBV5-5
CDR3: CASSSPYEQYF
DNA: TGTGCCAGCAGCAGCCCCTACGAGCAGTACTTC

size: -
J: TRBJ2-7
D: -
length: 12
V: TRBV5-1
CDR3: CASSSPRGEQYF
DNA: TGCGCCAGCAGCTCTCCCAGGGGAGAGCAGTACTTC

size: -
J: TRBJ2-4
D: TRBD1
length: 15
V: TRBV11-2
CDR3: CASSPHRGLKNIQYF
DNA: TGTGCCAGCAGTCCCCACAGGGGGCTAAAAAACATTCAGTACTTC

size: -
J: TRBJ2-3
D: TRBD1
length: 16
V: TRBV10-3
CDR3: CAISELGQGATDTQYF
DNA: TGTGCCATCAGTGAGTTAGGGCAGGGGGCCACAGATACGCAGTATTTT

size: -
J: TRBJ2-7
D: -
length: 15
V: TRBV9
CDR3: CASSVVEGSAGEQYF
DNA: TGTGCCAGCAGCGTAGTTGAGGGCAGTGCTGGCGAGCAGTACTTC

size: once
J: TRBJ1-3
D: -
length: 13
V: TRBV10-3
CDR3: CAAQDNSGNTIYF
DNA: TGTGCCGCTCAGGATAACTCTGGAAACACCATATATTTT

size: -
J: TRBJ1-6
D: -
length: 15
V: TRBV10-3
CDR3: CAIRIQGPYNSPLHF
DNA: TGTGCCATCAGAATCCAGGGGCCTTATAATTCACCCCTCCACTTT

size: -
J: TRBJ1-2
D: -
length: 11
V: TRBV30
CDR3: CAWSGGDGYTF
DNA: TGTGCCTGGAGTGGGGGGGATGGCTACACCTTC

size: -
J: TRBJ1-1
D: -
length: 14
V: TRBV19
CDR3: CASTRGGGSTEAFF
DNA: TGTGCCAGTACCCGGGGAGGGGGGAGCACTGAAGCTTTCTTT

size: -
J: TRBJ1-2
D: TRBD1
length: 14
V: TRBV27
CDR3: CASSRDRGNYGYTF
DNA: TGTGCCAGCAGCCGGGACAGGGGGAACTATGGCTACACCTTC

size: -
J: TRBJ1-2
D: -
length: 14
V: TRBV7-2
CDR3: CASSLAGVGHGYTF
DNA: TGTGCCAGCAGCTTAGCAGGAGTTGGCCATGGCTACACCTTC

size: -
J: TRBJ1-6
D: -
length: 16
V: TRBV5-1
CDR3: CASSLLIPGFGSPLHF
DNA: TGCGCCAGCAGCTTGTTAATCCCGGGGTTTGGATCACCCCTCCACTTT

size: -
J: TRBJ1-2
D: -
length: 11
V: TRBV29-1
CDR3: CSATGVRGYTF
DNA: TGCAGCGCGACGGGGGTTAGGGGCTACACCTTC

size: once
J: TRBJ1-2
D: TRBD1
length: 14
V: TRBV27
CDR3: CASSTLDRGGGYTF
DNA: TGTGCCAGCAGTACCCTCGACAGGGGGGGTGGCTACACCTTC

size: -
J: TRBJ2-2
D: -
length: 13
V: TRBV6-2/TRBV6-3
CDR3: CASSRTVSGELFF
DNA: TGTGCCAGCAGCCGGACAGTAAGCGGGGAGCTGTTTTTT

size: -
J: TRBJ1-2
D: TRBD1
length: 15
V: TRBV7-8
CDR3: CASSPREGGANGYTF
DNA: TGTGCCAGCAGCCCCCGGGAAGGGGGCGCGAATGGCTACACCTTC

size: -
J: TRBJ1-2
D: -
length: 13
V: TRBV4-1
CDR3: CASSHVTGSGYTF
DNA: TGCGCCAGCAGCCATGTAACAGGGTCGGGCTACACCTTC

size: once
J: TRBJ1-3
D: -
length: 14
V: TRBV20-1
CDR3: CSASSQALGNTIYF
DNA: TGCAGTGCTAGTTCCCAGGCTCTGGGAAACACCATATATTTT

size: -
J: TRBJ2-7
D: -
length: 15
V: TRBV3-1/TRBV3-2
CDR3: CASSQDRTVPVEQYF
DNA: TGTGCCAGCAGCCAGGACCGGACTGTCCCAGTCGAGCAGTACTTC